The 7 T cell receptor beta chains listed next were all sequenced from one sample in a study of early T cells in non-severe SARS-CoV-2 infection. Using its own MiXCR run on the 5' RACE reads, TCRdb lists one record per CDR3 protein. The sample holds about 27,000 distinct CDR3 sequences; around 4.5% are singletons and the top ten take approximately 10%. Sequenced material: whole blood. Receptors originate from an adult who was a healthcare worker with PCR-confirmed SARS-CoV-2 infection or an uninfected control (not recorded which).

At least ten counts were recorded for this clonotype. This chain links TRBV19 with TRBJ2-1; TRBD2 matches at 8 bases. CDR1 and CDR2 from the germline V gene are LNHDA and SQIVND (reference sequence). J lost 7 bases, V lost 2 bases, and 7 bases had no gene match. The CDR3 has 15 residues. CDR3 coding DNA: TGTGCCAGTAGTATAAACCCGGGAGGGGGTAATGAGCAGTTCTTC. Translation: CASSINPGGGNEQFF.

The chain employs TRBV11-3 and TRBJ2-1, with TRBD2 matching over 10 bases. V dropped 6 bases and J dropped 5; count of bases not matched to a gene: 16. The CDR3 has 18 residues. Looked up from germline, CDR1 is SGHNT and CDR2 is YENEEA. The CDR3, as DNA: TGTGCCAGCAGTTCAACACGAAGCGGGAGGGCCGAAAACAATGAGCAGTTCTTC. As protein: CASSSTRSGRAENNEQFF.

This clonotype was observed a handful of times. The chain employs TRBV19 and TRBJ2-1; D unresolved. This CDR3 has 14 amino acids. The V gene's germline CDR1 is LNHDA and CDR2 SQIVND (reference sequence). The V end lost 4 bases, the J end lost 3 bases, and 10 bases lay between the germline ends. The CDR3 sequence is CASSNSLNYNEQFF. The CDR3 nucleotides are TGTGCCAGTAGTAACTCCCTTAACTACAATGAGCAGTTCTTC.

In this sample, this clonotype turned up many times. V gene TRBV19 combines with J gene TRBJ2-6; 11 bases fit TRBD1. The CDR3 extends over 17 amino acids. The J segment lost 1 base and the V segment lost 8 bases, leaving 7 bases of the junction unmatched. Germline V CDR1 and CDR2: LNHDA, SQIVND (reference sequence). The CDR3 region has the DNA TGTGCCAGTGCAACCGGGACAGGGGGTTCTGGGGCCAACGTCCTGACTTTC. Translating it yields CASATGTGGSGANVLTF. The full variable domain, its missing parts supplied by reference TRBV19 and TRBJ2-6, is DGGITQSPKYLFRKEGQNVTLSCEQNLNHDAMYWYRQDPGQGLRLIYYSQIVNDFQKGDIAEGYSVSREKKESFPLTVTSAQKNPTAFYLCASATGTGGSGANVLTFGAGSRLTVL.

This clonotype was counted ten times or more. The genes are TRBV7-2 and TRBJ1-6; TRBD1 matches at 7 bases. Trimming cost V 5 bases and J 9 bases; bases outside gene matches: 7. Germline V gene sequence: CDR1 SGHTA, CDR2 FQGNSA. This CDR3 region has 14 residues. CDR3: CASSKDRVISPLHF. The CDR3 DNA is TGTGCCAGCAGCAAAGACAGGGTCATTTCACCCCTCCACTTT.

This clonotype has ten or more counts. The chain carries TRBV5-1 and TRBJ2-1; D might be TRBD1 or TRBD2, each matching 5 bases. The CDR3 totals 16 residues. CDR1 SGHRS and CDR2 YFSETQ come from the germline V gene. V dropped 0 bases and J dropped 2 bases, with 12 bases sitting between them. CDR3 in amino acids: CASSLAGGTTYNEQFF. Written as DNA, the CDR3 is TGCGCCAGCAGCTTGGCCGGTGGGACCACCTACAATGAGCAGTTCTTC. Supplemented by reference TRBV5-1 and TRBJ2-1, the full variable domain reads KAGVTQTPRYLIKTRGQQVTLSCSPISGHRSVSWYQQTPGQGLQFLFEYFSETQRNKGNFPGRFSGRQFSNSRSEMNVSTLELGDSALYLCASSLAGGTTYNEQFFGPGTRLTVL.

This clonotype was counted ten times or more. The rearrangement links TRBV20-1 to TRBJ2-3; TRBD1 matches 8 bases. From germline, CDR1 is DFQATT and CDR2 SNEGSKA (reference sequence). The CDR3 spans 14 residues. The junction had 2 bases not matched to a gene; V was cut back by 3 bases and J by 0 bases. The chain's CDR3 is CSASGTGSTDTQYF. CDR3 nucleotide sequence: TGCAGTGCTAGTGGGACAGGCAGCACAGATACGCAGTATTTT.